Below are 8 T cell receptor beta chains sequenced from a single sample in a study of T cell responses to AZD1222 COVID-19 vaccine. TCRdb's copy holds only in-frame clones and misses some; the assay was immunoSEQ multiplex PCR. Here the sample spans approximately 120,000 clones, roughly 93% being singletons. The sample here was peripheral blood, taken on day 0 of AZD1222 vaccination. Receptors were obtained from an adult in good health.

The gene calls are TRBV11-2 and TRBJ1-3, with D tentatively TRBD1 (5 bases). The CDR3 extends over 16 amino acids. Germline CDR1 reads SGHAT; CDR2 reads FQNNGV. V was pared by 2 bases and J by 0 bases, with 11 bases between. For the CDR3, the DNA is TGTGCCAGCAGCTTAAGCCGCCAGGGCTCTGGAAACACCATATATTTT. This encodes CASSLSRQGSGNTIYF.

The rearrangement uses TRBV3-1 (or the pseudogene TRBV3-2) and TRBJ2-1; D is undetermined. The germline CDR1 and CDR2 sequences are LGHDT and YNNKEL (reference sequence). The CDR3 covers 11 residues. V gave up 4 bases and J gave up 8 bases, with 6 bases separating them. As DNA, the CDR3 is TGTGCCAGCAGCCTTAGGGATGAGCAGTTCTTC. It specifies CASSLRDEQFF.

The rearrangement joins TRBV7-9 to TRBJ1-6, with D possibly being TRBD1 (5 bases). The CDR3 is made up of 15 amino acids. V gave up 3 bases and J gave up 6 bases, with 12 bases separating them. Germline CDR1 and CDR2: SEHNR and FQNEAQ (reference sequence). CDR3 DNA: TGTGCCAGCAGCTTTGGGGGGTTGGGTAATTCACCCCTCCACTTT. Its protein product is CASSFGGLGNSPLHF.

This sequence joins TRBV5-1 and TRBJ1-3; TRBD1 is a possible D gene (6 bases). V lost 0 bases and J 2 bases, leaving 9 bases between the germline ends. The CDR3 has 15 amino acids. Germline CDR1 and CDR2: SGHRS and YFSETQ. The CDR3 DNA sequence: TGCGCCAGCAGCTTGGTGTCAGGGGCTGGAAACACCATATATTTT. Encoded protein: CASSLVSGAGNTIYF.

The table lists this clone with a few counts. The chain is built from TRBV28 and TRBJ2-1; possible D gene TRBD2, 6 bases. Germline CDR1 and CDR2: MDHEN and SYDVKM. The CDR3 has 11 residues. V was pared by 9 bases and J by 10 bases, with 13 bases between. CDR3 nucleotides: TGTGCCAGTCGGAGGGCCGTGGAGCAGTTCTTC. Protein sequence: CASRRAVEQFF.

The chain has TRBV25-1 and TRBJ2-3, with 8 bases lining up with TRBD2. The CDR3 is made up of 16 amino acids. Germline CDR1 is MGHDK and CDR2 is SYGVNS. V lost 2 bases to trimming and J lost 1 base; unmatched junction nucleotides: 5. In nucleotides, the CDR3 is TGTGCCAGCAGTGAACGCCCTAGCGGGCGCACAGATACGCAGTATTTT. It is translated as CASSERPSGRTDTQYF.

CDR3 protein: CSASSGTGGNSPLHF. CDR3 DNA sequence: TGCAGTGCTAGTTCCGGGACAGGCGGTAATTCACCCCTCCACTTT. This chain joins TRBV20-1 and TRBJ1-6; 8 positions agree with TRBD1. V lost 3 bases and J lost 6; bases outside the gene matches: 7. CDR3 size: 15 residues. CDR1 DFQATT and CDR2 SNEGSKA come from the germline V gene (reference sequence).

V and J are TRBV3-1 (or the pseudogene TRBV3-2) and TRBJ1-2; 10 positions agree with TRBD1. With V trimmed by 4 bases and J by 5 bases, 7 bases remained unmatched. The CDR3 has 15 residues. CDR1 is LGHDT and CDR2 is YNNKEL in the germline V gene (reference sequence). The chain's CDR3 is CASSPYGQGVYGYTF. For the CDR3, the DNA is TGTGCCAGCAGCCCATATGGACAGGGGGTATATGGCTACACCTTC.